The next 2 T cell receptor beta chains were all read from a single sample in a study of cytomegalovirus exposure and HLA in healthy donors. The PCR employed 60 Vbeta primers together with 13 Jbeta primers. Generated by immunoSEQ multiplex PCR, the TCRdb table keeps only in-frame clones and is missing some. The sample includes some 180,000 clones, about 81% of them seen just once. The sample consisted of PBMCs. These receptors all stem from a man aged 35 to 55 in good health and CMV-seronegative.

This clone was found a few times. The chain is built from TRBV7-3 and TRBJ2-2; 7 bases line up with TRBD1. CDR3 length: 16 amino acids. CDR1 and CDR2 from the germline V gene are SGHTA and FQGTGA. V lost 0 bases and J lost 2; bases outside the gene matches: 3. CDR3 coding DNA: TGTGCCAGCAGCTTAACCGGGACAGCCAACACCGGGGAGCTGTTTTTT. Amino acids: CASSLTGTANTGELFF.

This chain joins TRBV27 and TRBJ1-2; 8 bases are a match to TRBD1. The junction had 9 bases not matched to a gene; V was cut back by 4 bases and J by 11 bases. The CDR3 length is 13 residues. The V gene's germline CDR1 is MNHEY and CDR2 SMNVEV (reference sequence). The CDR3 loop reads CASSSDRGPRYTF. The CDR3 nucleotides are TGTGCCAGCAGTTCAGACAGGGGCCCGAGGTACACCTTC.